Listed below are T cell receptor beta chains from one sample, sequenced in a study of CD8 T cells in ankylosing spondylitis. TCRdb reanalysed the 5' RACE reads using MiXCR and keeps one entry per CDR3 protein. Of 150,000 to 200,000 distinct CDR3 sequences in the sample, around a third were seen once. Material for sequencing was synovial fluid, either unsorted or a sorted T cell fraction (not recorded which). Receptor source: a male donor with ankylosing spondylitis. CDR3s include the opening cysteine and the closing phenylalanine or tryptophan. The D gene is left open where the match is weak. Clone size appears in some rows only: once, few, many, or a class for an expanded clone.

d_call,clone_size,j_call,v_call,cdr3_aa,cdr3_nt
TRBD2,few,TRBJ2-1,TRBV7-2,CASSSASGATYNEQFF,TGTGCCAGCAGCTCCGCTAGCGGGGCCACCTACAATGAGCAGTTCTTC
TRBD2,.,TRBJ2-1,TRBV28,CASRGRTSGFYNEQFF,TGTGCCAGCAGGGGTCGGACTAGCGGGTTCTACAATGAGCAGTTCTTC
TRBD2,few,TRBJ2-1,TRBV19,CASSFSGSNYNEQFF,TGTGCCAGTAGTTTTAGCGGGAGTAACTACAATGAGCAGTTCTTC
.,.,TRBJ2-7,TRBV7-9,CASSPRTDPYEQYF,TGTGCCAGCAGCCCAAGGACTGATCCCTACGAGCAGTACTTC
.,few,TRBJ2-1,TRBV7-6,CASSFQSYNEQFF,TGTGCCAGCAGCTTTCAGTCCTACAATGAGCAGTTCTTC
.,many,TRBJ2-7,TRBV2,CASSATFLQREQYF,TGTGCCAGCAGTGCCACTTTTCTCCAGCGCGAGCAGTACTTC
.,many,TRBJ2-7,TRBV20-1,CSASTAASYEQYF,TGCAGTGCTAGTACGGCAGCTTCCTACGAGCAGTACTTC
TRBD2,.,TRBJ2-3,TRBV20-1,CSATKTSGSDTDTQYF,TGCAGTGCTACAAAGACTAGCGGGAGCGACACAGATACGCAGTATTTT
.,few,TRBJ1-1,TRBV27,CASSLRGPKAEAFF,TGTGCCAGCAGTTTAAGGGGCCCCAAGGCTGAAGCTTTCTTT
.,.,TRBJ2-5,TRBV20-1,CSARTSAETQYF,TGCAGTGCTAGAACCTCGGCCGAGACCCAGTACTTC
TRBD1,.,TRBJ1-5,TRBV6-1,CASSEGQGVGQPQHF,TGTGCCAGCAGCGAAGGACAGGGCGTCGGTCAGCCCCAGCATTTT
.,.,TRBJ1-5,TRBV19,CASNTLGGGSNQPQHF,TGTGCCAGTAACACCTTAGGGGGGGGAAGCAATCAGCCCCAGCATTTT
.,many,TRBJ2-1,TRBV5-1,CASSPDVRTGKEEQFF,TGCGCCAGCAGCCCCGACGTACGTACAGGGAAGGAGGAGCAGTTCTTC
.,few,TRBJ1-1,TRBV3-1,CASRQDTEAFF,TGTGCCAGCAGACAGGACACTGAAGCTTTCTTT
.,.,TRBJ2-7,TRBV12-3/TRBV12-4,CASSPTPYEQYF,TGTGCCAGCAGTCCAACTCCGTACGAGCAGTACTTC
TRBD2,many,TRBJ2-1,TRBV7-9,CASSLGAGGYNEQFF,TGTGCCAGCAGCTTAGGAGCGGGGGGTTACAATGAGCAGTTCTTC
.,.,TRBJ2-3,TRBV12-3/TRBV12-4,CASSLAGQWGDTQYF,TGTGCCAGCAGTTTGGCGGGCCAATGGGGGGATACGCAGTATTTT
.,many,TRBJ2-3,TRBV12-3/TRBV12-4,CASSPYRGTDTQYF,TGTGCCAGCAGTCCTTACCGGGGGACAGATACGCAGTATTTT
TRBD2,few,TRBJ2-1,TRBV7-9,CASSLAGTSGRALEQFF,TGTGCCAGCAGCTTAGCAGGGACTAGCGGGAGGGCACTTGAGCAGTTCTTC
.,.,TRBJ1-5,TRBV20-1,CSALGDGNQPQHF,TGCAGTGCTCTCGGGGATGGCAATCAGCCCCAGCATTTT
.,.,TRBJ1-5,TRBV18,CASSPGNNQPQHF,TGTGCCAGCTCACCAGGGAACAATCAGCCCCAGCATTTT
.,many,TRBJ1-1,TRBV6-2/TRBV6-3,CASKRSSQWGSSMNTEAFF,TGTGCCAGCAAACGGAGCAGCCAGTGGGGGTCGAGTATGAACACTGAAGCTTTCTTT
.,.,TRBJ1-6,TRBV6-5,CASSYATKGSNSPLHF,TGTGCCAGCAGTTACGCGACAAAGGGGTCTAATTCACCCCTCCACTTT
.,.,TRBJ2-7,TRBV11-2,CASSLFDSEQYF,TGTGCCAGCAGCTTATTTGATAGTGAGCAGTACTTC
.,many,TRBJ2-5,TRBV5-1,CASSLSRVIVGAETQYF,TGCGCCAGCAGCTTGTCCAGGGTTATTGTCGGTGCGGAGACCCAGTACTTC
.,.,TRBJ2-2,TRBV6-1,CASSPDRITGELFF,TGTGCCAGCAGCCCAGACAGGATCACCGGGGAGCTGTTTTTT
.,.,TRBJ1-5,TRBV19,CASSIDVGQGEHF,TGTGCCAGTAGTATAGATGTGGGGCAGGGTGAGCATTTT
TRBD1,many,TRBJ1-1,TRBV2,CASSEALGQGGAEAFF,TGTGCCAGCAGTGAAGCTCTAGGACAGGGAGGGGCTGAAGCTTTCTTT
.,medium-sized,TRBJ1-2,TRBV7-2,CASSLGAPYGYTF,TGTGCCAGCAGCTTAGGGGCCCCCTATGGCTACACCTTC
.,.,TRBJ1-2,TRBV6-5,CASSWDLNYGYTF,TGTGCCAGCAGTTGGGACCTTAACTATGGCTACACCTTC
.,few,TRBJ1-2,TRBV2,CASAQGVLGTF,TGTGCCAGCGCCCAGGGAGTACTTGGCACCTTC
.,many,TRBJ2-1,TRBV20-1,CSAKGGNYNEQFF,TGCAGTGCAAAGGGCGGGAACTACAATGAGCAGTTCTTC
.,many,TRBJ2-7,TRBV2,CASSDRTATYEQYF,TGTGCCAGCAGTGACAGGACGGCTACCTACGAGCAGTACTTC
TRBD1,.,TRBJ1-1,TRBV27,CASSAGDRDTEAFF,TGTGCCAGCAGTGCCGGGGACAGGGACACTGAAGCTTTCTTT
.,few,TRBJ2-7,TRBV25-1,CASSGAIGYQGTEGEQYF,TGTGCCAGCAGTGGGGCTATTGGCTACCAAGGGACCGAGGGGGAGCAGTACTTC
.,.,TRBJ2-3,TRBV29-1,CSVDGAGSTDTQYF,TGCAGCGTTGACGGCGCGGGGAGCACAGATACGCAGTATTTT
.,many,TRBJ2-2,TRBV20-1,CSARGGQRTGELFF,TGCAGTGCTAGAGGGGGGCAGCGTACCGGGGAGCTGTTTTTT
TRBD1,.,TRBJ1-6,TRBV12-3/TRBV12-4,CASSRGQGPRDSPLHF,TGTGCCAGCAGTCGAGGACAGGGGCCGAGGGATTCACCCCTCCACTTT
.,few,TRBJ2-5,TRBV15,CATSREETQYF,TGTGCCACCAGCAGAGAAGAGACCCAGTACTTC
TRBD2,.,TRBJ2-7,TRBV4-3,CASSQAASGSYEQYF,TGCGCCAGCAGCCAAGCCGCTAGCGGAAGCTACGAGCAGTACTTC
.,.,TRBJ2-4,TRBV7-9,CASSTQSTLAKNIQYF,TGTGCCAGCAGCACACAGTCAACCCTAGCCAAAAACATTCAGTACTTC
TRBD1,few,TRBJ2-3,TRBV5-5,CASSLWDRDADTQYF,TGTGCCAGCAGCTTGTGGGACAGGGACGCAGATACGCAGTATTTT
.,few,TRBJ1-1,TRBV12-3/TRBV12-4,CASSFSFTEAFF,TGTGCCAGCAGTTTTTCGTTCACTGAAGCTTTCTTT
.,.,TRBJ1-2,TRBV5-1,CASSAWRETNYGYTF,TGCGCCAGCAGCGCTTGGAGAGAAACTAACTATGGCTACACCTTC
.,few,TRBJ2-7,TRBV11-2,CASSSRLDGEQYF,TGTGCCAGCAGCTCCCGTTTGGACGGCGAGCAGTACTTC
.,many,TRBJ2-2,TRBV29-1,CSARDRLGTGELFF,TGCAGCGCTCGAGACAGACTAGGGACCGGGGAGCTGTTTTTT
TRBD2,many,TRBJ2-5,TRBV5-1,CASSLGTSGTQETQYF,TGCGCCAGCAGCTTGGGGACTAGCGGGACCCAAGAGACCCAGTACTTC
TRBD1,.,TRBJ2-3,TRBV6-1,CASTIDRVGTDTQYF,TGTGCCAGCACCATCGACAGGGTCGGCACAGATACGCAGTATTTT
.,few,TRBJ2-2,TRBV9,CASSVGNTGELFF,TGTGCCAGCAGCGTAGGGAATACCGGGGAGCTGTTTTTT
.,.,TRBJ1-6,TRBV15,CATSRDRDIKPLHF,TGTGCCACCAGCAGAGATCGGGACATTAAACCCCTCCACTTT
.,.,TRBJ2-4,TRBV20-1,CSASRGNENIQYF,TGCAGTGCTAGTAGGGGGAACGAGAACATTCAGTACTTC
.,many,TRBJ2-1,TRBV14,CASSQDLKASMYNEQFF,TGTGCCAGCAGCCAAGATCTGAAGGCCTCGATGTACAATGAGCAGTTCTTC
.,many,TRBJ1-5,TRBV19,CASSIPGLTDQPQHF,TGTGCCAGTAGTATCCCGGGACTTACCGATCAGCCCCAGCATTTT
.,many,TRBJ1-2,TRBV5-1,CASSLFQSNYGYTF,TGCGCCAGCAGCTTGTTCCAGTCTAACTATGGCTACACCTTC
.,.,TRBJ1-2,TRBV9,CASSVGGFLGYTF,TGTGCCAGCAGCGTAGGAGGATTCCTTGGCTACACCTTC